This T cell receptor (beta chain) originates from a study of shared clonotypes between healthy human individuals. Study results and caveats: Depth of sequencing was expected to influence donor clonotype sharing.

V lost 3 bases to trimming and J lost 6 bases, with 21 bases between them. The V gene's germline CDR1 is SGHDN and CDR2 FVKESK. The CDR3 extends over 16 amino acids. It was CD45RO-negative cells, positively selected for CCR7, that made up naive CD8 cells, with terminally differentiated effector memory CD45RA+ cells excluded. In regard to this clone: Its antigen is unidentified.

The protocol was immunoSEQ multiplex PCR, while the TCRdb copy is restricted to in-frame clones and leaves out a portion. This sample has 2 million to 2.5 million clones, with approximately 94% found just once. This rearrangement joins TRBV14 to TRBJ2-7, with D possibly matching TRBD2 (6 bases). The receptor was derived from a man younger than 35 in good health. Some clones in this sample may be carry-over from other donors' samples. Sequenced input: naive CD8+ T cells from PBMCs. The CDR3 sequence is CASSQGSGLALPEQYF. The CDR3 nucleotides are TGTGCCAGCAGCCAGGGATCGGGACTTGCCTTGCCCGAGCAGTACTTC.